This section outlines one T cell receptor (beta chain) sequence together with its context. This specimen belongs to a study of T cells in tumors after PD-1 blockade. Study overall: Each patient got pembrolizumab 200 mg every 3 weeks or cemiplimab 350 mg every 2 weeks.

The CDR3 sequence is 15 residues long. Germline trimming cut 4 bases from V and 0 bases from J; bases unmatched to any gene: 5. The germline CDR1 and CDR2 sequences are SGHNT and YYREEE (reference sequence). Data came from immunoSEQ multiplex PCR; TCRdb stores just in-frame clones and leaves some out. Of approximately 60,000 clones in the sample, 74% were seen once. The rearrangement links TRBV5-4 to TRBJ2-5; 8 bases line up with TRBD2. Specimen: PBMCs, collected after anti-PD-1 treatment. This receptor was identified in a human donor with basal cell carcinoma. The CDR3 spells CASSTELADQETQYF. The CDR3 DNA follows: TGTGCCAGCAGCACAGAACTAGCGGACCAAGAGACCCAGTACTTC.